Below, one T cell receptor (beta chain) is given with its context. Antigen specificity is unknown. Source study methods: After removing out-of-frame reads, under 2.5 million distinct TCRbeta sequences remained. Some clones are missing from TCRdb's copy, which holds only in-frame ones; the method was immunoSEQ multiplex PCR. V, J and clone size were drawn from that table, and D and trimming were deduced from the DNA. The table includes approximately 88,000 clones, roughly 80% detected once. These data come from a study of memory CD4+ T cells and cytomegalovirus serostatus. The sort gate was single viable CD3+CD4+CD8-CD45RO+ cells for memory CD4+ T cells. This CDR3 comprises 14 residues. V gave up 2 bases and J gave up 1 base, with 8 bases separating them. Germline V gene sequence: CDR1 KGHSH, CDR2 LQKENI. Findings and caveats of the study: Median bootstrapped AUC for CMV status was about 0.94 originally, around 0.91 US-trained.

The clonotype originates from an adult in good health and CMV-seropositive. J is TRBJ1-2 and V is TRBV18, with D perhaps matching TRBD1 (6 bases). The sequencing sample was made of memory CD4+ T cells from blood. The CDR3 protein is CASSPGQRNYGYTF. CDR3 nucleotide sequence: TGTGCCAGCTCACCAGGACAGCGTAACTATGGCTACACCTTC.